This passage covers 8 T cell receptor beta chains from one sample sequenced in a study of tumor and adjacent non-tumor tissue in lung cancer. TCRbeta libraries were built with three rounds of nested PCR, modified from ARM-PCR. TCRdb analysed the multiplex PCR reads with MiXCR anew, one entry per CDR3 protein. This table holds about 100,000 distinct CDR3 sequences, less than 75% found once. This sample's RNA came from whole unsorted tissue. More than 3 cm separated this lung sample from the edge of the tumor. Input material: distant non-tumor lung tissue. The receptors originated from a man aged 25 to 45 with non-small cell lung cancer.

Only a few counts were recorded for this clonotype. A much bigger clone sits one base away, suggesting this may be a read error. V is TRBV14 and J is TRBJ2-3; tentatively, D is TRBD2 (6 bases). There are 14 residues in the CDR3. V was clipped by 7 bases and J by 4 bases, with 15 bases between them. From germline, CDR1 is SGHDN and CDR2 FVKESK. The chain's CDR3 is CASNRGTWADTQYF. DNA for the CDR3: TGTGCCAGCAACCGGGGGACTTGGGCAGATACGCAGTATTTT.

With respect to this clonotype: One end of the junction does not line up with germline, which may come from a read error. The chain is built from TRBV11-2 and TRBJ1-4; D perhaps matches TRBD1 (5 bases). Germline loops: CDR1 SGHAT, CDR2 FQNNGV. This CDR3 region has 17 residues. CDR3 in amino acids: CASSLDAPFDIREKLLF. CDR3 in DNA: TGTGCCAGCAGCTTAGATGCTCCTTTCGACATCAGGGAAAAACTGCTTTTT.

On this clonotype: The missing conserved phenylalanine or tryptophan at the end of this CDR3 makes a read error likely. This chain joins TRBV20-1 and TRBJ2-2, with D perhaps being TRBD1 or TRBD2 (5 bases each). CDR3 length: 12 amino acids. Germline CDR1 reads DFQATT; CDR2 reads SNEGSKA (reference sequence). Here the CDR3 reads CSARWITGDLFL. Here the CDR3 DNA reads TGCAGTGCTAGATGGATCACCGGGGACCTGTTTTTG.

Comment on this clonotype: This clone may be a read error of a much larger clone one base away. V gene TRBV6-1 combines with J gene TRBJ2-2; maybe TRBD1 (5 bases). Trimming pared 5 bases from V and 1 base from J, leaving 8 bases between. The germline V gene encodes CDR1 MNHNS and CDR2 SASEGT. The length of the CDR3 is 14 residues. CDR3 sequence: CASSRTRNTGELFF. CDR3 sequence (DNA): TGTGCCAGCAGTCGGACAAGGAACACCGGGGAGCTGTTTTTT.

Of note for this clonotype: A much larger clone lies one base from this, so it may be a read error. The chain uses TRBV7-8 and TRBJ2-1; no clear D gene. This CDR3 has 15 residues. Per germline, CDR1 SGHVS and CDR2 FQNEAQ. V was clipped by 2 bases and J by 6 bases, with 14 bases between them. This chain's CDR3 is CASSLSYILSNEQFF. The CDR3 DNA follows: TGTGCCAGCAGCTTATCGTACATCCTGAGCAATGAGCAGTTCTTC.

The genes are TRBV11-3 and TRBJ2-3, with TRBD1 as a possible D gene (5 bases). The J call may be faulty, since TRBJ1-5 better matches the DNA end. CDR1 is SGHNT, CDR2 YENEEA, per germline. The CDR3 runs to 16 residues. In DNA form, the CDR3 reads TGTGCCAGCACCCCAATTGGGGGAGGGGCAACAGGTACGCAGCATTTT. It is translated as CASTPIGGGATGTQHF.

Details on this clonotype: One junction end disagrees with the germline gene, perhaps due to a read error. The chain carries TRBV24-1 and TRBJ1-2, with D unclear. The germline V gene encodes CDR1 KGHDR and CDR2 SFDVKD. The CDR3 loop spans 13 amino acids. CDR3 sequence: CASSAVGNYGYTF. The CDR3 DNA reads TGTGCCTCCAGTGCAGTGGGTAACTATGGCTACACCTTC.

The CDR3 DNA is TGCAGTGCTCGACGATCCACGGGGGGCAGTAAGAGCCAGTACTTC. Its protein is CSARRSTGGSKSQYF. V and J are TRBV20-1 and TRBJ2-5, with D tentatively TRBD2 (7 bases). Germline V gives CDR1 DFQATT, CDR2 SNEGSKA (reference sequence). This CDR3 is 15 amino acids long. Trimming shortened V by 5 bases and J by 10 bases, and 26 bases separated the two germline ends.